The clone carrying this T cell receptor beta chain is labeled medium-sized. Its target is unknown. Sequencing was performed with immunoSEQ multiplex PCR; in TCRdb, only in-frame clones are kept and a portion is missing. The sample contains some 14,000 clones, 72% of which appear only once. This entry is derived from a study of vaccination effects on CD4 cells after COVID-19. Study-level points and caveats: Clones induced by infection and by vaccine showed marked clonal contraction late after vaccination.

The ViraFEST assay expanded antigen-specific CD4+ T cells with viral peptide pools before sequencing. The authors isolated CD4+ T cells after around 11 days of culture. Either the mRNA-1273 or the BNT162b2 vaccine was given to participants as two doses. Cells had half their medium changed to IL-2 medium on days 3 and 7. The clonotype comes from a human donor who received a COVID-19 vaccine. Source: CD4+ T cells from PBMCs cultured with SARS-CoV-2 spike peptides, taken after COVID-19 vaccination.

Here the CDR3 reads CASSQAGGRSEAFF. DNA for the CDR3: TGTGCCAGCAGCCAAGCGGGGGGACGGTCTGAAGCTTTCTTT. The chain has TRBV3-1 (or the pseudogene TRBV3-2) and TRBJ1-1; maybe TRBD1 (5 bases). Per the germline V gene, CDR1 is LGHDT and CDR2 is YNNKEL (reference sequence). The CDR3 has 14 amino acids. The V end was cut by 1 base, the J end by 6 bases, with 12 bases between.